Following are 15 T cell receptor beta chains from one sample sequenced in a study of PD-1 blockade in classical Hodgkin lymphoma. Sequencing was performed with immunoSEQ multiplex PCR; in TCRdb, only in-frame clones are kept and a portion is missing. The data contain roughly 11,000 clones, roughly 85% of them seen just once; the ten biggest clones take up around 30%. Each patient experienced a relapse that followed autologous stem cell transplantation, and brentuximab vedotin exposure varied. Sequencing used peripheral blood mononuclear cells (PBMCs), obtained at baseline. Receptors were obtained from a human donor with classical Hodgkin lymphoma.

The gene calls are TRBV7-3 and TRBJ1-6; D unclear. The V end lost 3 bases, the J end lost 4 bases, and 4 bases lay between the germline ends. The CDR3 length is 13 residues. CDR1 and CDR2 (germline): SGHTA, FQGTGA. CDR3 sequence (DNA): TGTGCCAGCAGCTTGGGTTATAATTCACCCCTCCACTTT. This translates into CASSLGYNSPLHF. The full variable domain, its missing parts supplied by reference TRBV7-3 and TRBJ1-6, is GAGVSQTPSNKVTEKGKYVELRCDPISGHTALYWYRQSLGQGPEFLIYFQGTGAADDSGLPNDRFFAVRPEGSVSTLKIQRTERGDSAVYLCASSLGYNSPLHFGNGTRLTVT.

The gene calls are TRBV10-2 and TRBJ2-7; 7 bases align to TRBD2. Losses at the gene ends were 4 bases for V and 2 bases for J; bases not matched to a gene: 8. The CDR3 totals 15 residues. The germline gives CDR1 WSHSY, CDR2 SAAADI. In DNA form, the CDR3 reads TGCGCCAGCAGTGGTCGCGGGAGCCTTCCCTACGAGCAGTACTTC. Protein sequence: CASSGRGSLPYEQYF.

This rearrangement joins TRBV5-4 to TRBJ1-2, with 8 bases aligning to TRBD1. Germline-derived CDR1 and CDR2 are SGHNT and YYREEE (reference sequence). Trimming removed 4 bases from V and 3 bases from J; junction bases left unmatched: 2. The CDR3 sequence is 13 residues long. The CDR3 bases are TGTGCCAGCAGCACGGACAGGGACTATGGCTACACCTTC. This codes for CASSTDRDYGYTF.

This chain uses TRBV6-1 with TRBJ2-7; D remains unclear. The CDR3 covers 14 residues. The germline gives CDR1 MNHNS, CDR2 SASEGT. V was cut by 4 bases and J by 5 bases, with 15 bases left in between. CDR3 in amino acids: CASSAVPWMDEQYF. CDR3 sequence (DNA): TGTGCCAGCAGTGCCGTCCCCTGGATGGACGAGCAGTACTTC.

This chain joins TRBV2 and TRBJ1-4; D gene unclear. The CDR3 extends over 13 amino acids. The V gene lost 7 bases and the J gene lost 4 bases, with 10 bases spanning the gap. Germline assignment: CDR1 SNHLY and CDR2 FYNNEI. The CDR3 reads CASTFQNNEKLFF. DNA of the CDR3: TGTGCCAGCACCTTTCAGAATAATGAAAAACTGTTTTTT.

The chain couples TRBV29-1 to TRBJ2-2, with a possible D match to TRBD1 (6 bases). The CDR3 is made up of 13 amino acids. CDR1 and CDR2 (germline): SQVTM, ANQGSEA. V lost 7 bases and J lost 0, with 9 bases in between. CDR3 coding DNA: TGCAGCGGGGGACAATCGAACACCGGGGAGCTGTTTTTT. This codes for CSGGQSNTGELFF.

This chain joins TRBV4-1 and TRBJ2-7; TRBD1 matches 10 bases. CDR3 size: 18 residues. Germline assignment: CDR1 MGHRA and CDR2 YSYEKL. Trimming removed 1 base from V and 5 bases from J; junction bases left unmatched: 14. The CDR3 sequence is CASSQALFPGQGIHEQYF. DNA of the CDR3: TGCGCCAGCAGCCAAGCCCTTTTCCCGGGACAGGGGATCCACGAGCAGTACTTC.

The rearrangement uses TRBV28 and TRBJ1-2, with D uncertain. Trimming pared 1 base from V and 8 bases from J, leaving 8 bases between. The CDR3 spans 12 residues. The germline V gene encodes CDR1 MDHEN and CDR2 SYDVKM. CDR3 DNA sequence: TGTGCCAGCAGTTTATTGGAGGACGGCTACACCTTC. Amino acid sequence: CASSLLEDGYTF.

This clone was seen just once. CDR3 protein: CASSFLGDNQPQHF. The CDR3 DNA is TGTGCCAGCAGCTTTCTCGGGGACAATCAGCCCCAGCATTTT. The rearrangement joins TRBV5-5 to TRBJ1-5; no definite D call. Germline V CDR1 and CDR2: SGHKS, YYEKEE (reference sequence). Trimming took 2 bases from V and 3 from J, leaving 9 bases between them. The CDR3 is 14 residues long. Filled out from reference TRBV5-5 and TRBJ1-5, the complete variable domain reads DAGVTQSPTHLIKTRGQQVTLRCSPISGHKSVSWYQQVLGQGPQFIFQYYEKEERGRGNFPDRFSARQFPNYSSELNVNALLLGDSALYLCASSFLGDNQPQHFGDGTRLSIL.

V gene TRBV4-3 combines with J gene TRBJ1-1; D not certain. V was trimmed by 1 base and J by 0 bases, leaving 12 bases between them. The CDR3 covers 16 residues. Germline CDR1 reads LGHNA; CDR2 reads YSLEER. The CDR3 loop reads CASSQGVGIMNTEAFF. The CDR3 nucleotides are TGCGCCAGCAGCCAAGGGGTAGGGATTATGAACACTGAAGCTTTCTTT.

This clone occurred a few times. J is TRBJ2-5 and V is TRBV19, with D possibly TRBD2 on 5 matching bases. The germline V gene has CDR1 LNHDA and CDR2 SQIVND (reference sequence). The CDR3 spans 15 residues. V lost 3 bases and J 2 bases, leaving 13 bases between the germline ends. This chain's CDR3 is CASSMGRGTQETQYF. The CDR3 region has the DNA TGTGCCAGTAGTATGGGTCGGGGAACGCAAGAGACCCAGTACTTC.

Concerning this clone itself: The sample contains more than one DNA sequence encoding this CDR3. This rearrangement joins TRBV9 to TRBJ1-2; TRBD1 might be the D (6 bases). V was cut by 4 bases and J by 4 bases, with 14 bases left in between. CDR1 is SGDLS and CDR2 is YYNGEE in the germline V gene. There are 14 residues in the CDR3. Here the CDR3 DNA reads TGTGCCAGCAGCCTAGGGGGAGGCAGCTATGGCTACACCTTC. Translation: CASSLGGGSYGYTF.

This chain links TRBV7-2 with TRBJ2-5; D gene unclear. This CDR3 comprises 15 residues. Germline-derived CDR1 and CDR2 are SGHTA and FQGNSA. Trimming left V 1 base short and J 5 bases short, with 14 bases between. The CDR3: CASSLVGNPRETQYF. The DNA for the CDR3 is TGTGCCAGCAGCTTAGTAGGGAACCCAAGGGAGACCCAGTACTTC.

The chain has TRBV14 and TRBJ1-2; no reliable D call. CDR1 is SGHDN, CDR2 FVKESK, per germline. CDR3 length: 13 residues. V lost 0 bases, J lost 7 bases, and 9 bases lay in between. The DNA for the CDR3 is TGTGCCAGCAGCCAAGACTACCTCAGTGGCTACACCTTC. It translates to CASSQDYLSGYTF.

In DNA, the CDR3 is TGTGCCAGCAGTTTAGGTATCTCGGTGCAGGGGGTTAATGAGCAGTTCTTC. This encodes CASSLGISVQGVNEQFF. J is TRBJ2-1 and V is TRBV27, with TRBD1 identical over 7 bases. The CDR3 runs to 17 residues. With V trimmed by 2 bases and J by 7 bases, 14 bases remained unmatched. The germline V gene encodes CDR1 MNHEY and CDR2 SMNVEV (reference sequence).